The T cell receptor (beta chain) under discussion was sequenced for a study of cytomegalovirus exposure and HLA in healthy donors. Regarding the study as a whole: For presence/absence analyses, sequencing depth was assumed to be roughly uniform across donors.

The CDR3 length is 16 residues. 60 Vbeta and 13 Jbeta primers were used in PCR. Repertoires were generated with immunoSEQ multiplex PCR, while TCRdb's copy carries only in-frame clones and drops some. The data show about 130,000 clones, 80% seen once. Note on this clone: Its antigen is not known.

The study sampled nominally healthy donors, though unrecorded immune exposures were likely. This sequence joins TRBV21-1 and TRBJ2-5; the table gives TRBD1 as D, unverified against the DNA. TRBV21-1 is termed a pseudogene. The source of this sequence is a male donor in good health and CMV-seronegative. Sequencing was done on a sample of PBMCs. This chain's CDR3 is CASSKKGTGAGETQYF. The CDR3 DNA follows: TGTGCCAGCAGCAAAAAGGGAACAGGGGCCGGGGAGACCCAGTACTTC.